The 26 T cell receptor beta chains reported below all come from one sample, sequenced in a study of T cells in localized non-small cell lung cancer. Clones were read by immunoSEQ multiplex PCR, and TCRdb kept only the in-frame ones, dropping some. The sample contains under 35,000 clones, 75% to 95% of which appear only once. Sequenced material: peripheral blood, taken before any cancer treatment. All receptors derive from an older female donor with stage I lung adenocarcinoma.

The chain joins TRBV5-1 to TRBJ1-1; tentatively, D is TRBD1 (5 bases). Germline CDR1 reads SGHRS; CDR2 reads YFSETQ. The V gene lost 1 base and the J gene lost 1 base, with 11 bases spanning the gap. CDR3 length equals 15 residues. In nucleotides, the CDR3 is TGCGCCAGCAGCTTGTGGTCGGGGGAGAACACTGAAGCTTTCTTT. It translates to CASSLWSGENTEAFF.

The rearrangement uses TRBV5-1 and TRBJ2-2; TRBD2 aligns across 7 bases. J was trimmed by 6 bases and V by 1 base; bases with no gene match: 6. Germline CDR1 is SGHRS and CDR2 is YFSETQ. This CDR3 contains 15 residues. CDR3 in amino acids: CASSLTAGVPGELFF. CDR3 sequence (DNA): TGCGCCAGCAGCTTGACGGCGGGGGTCCCCGGGGAGCTGTTTTTT.

V is TRBV29-1 and J is TRBJ2-2, with 12 bases matching TRBD2. The CDR3 is 16 amino acids. The ends lost 5 bases at V and 2 bases at J; junction bases unmatched: 6. Germline CDR1 is SQVTM and CDR2 is ANQGSEA. The CDR3 sequence: CSVSASGRANTGELFF. The CDR3 DNA reads as TGCAGCGTTTCGGCTAGCGGGAGGGCCAACACCGGGGAGCTGTTTTTT.

The chain carries TRBV6-1 and TRBJ2-2, with TRBD1 matching over 9 bases. V shed 6 bases, J shed 6 bases, and the junction held 8 bases outside the gene matches. Germline V CDR1 and CDR2: MNHNS, SASEGT. This CDR3 is 15 amino acids long. CDR3 residues: CASSPGQGRAGELFF. CDR3 DNA: TGTGCCAGCAGCCCTGGACAGGGGAGAGCCGGGGAGCTGTTTTTT.

This chain joins TRBV9 and TRBJ2-5; 7 bases map to TRBD2. The V and J ends lost 0 bases and 6 bases, in that order; junction bases with no gene match: 8. Germline V gene data show CDR1 as SGDLS and CDR2 as YYNGEE. The CDR3 is 15 amino acids. The CDR3 DNA follows: TGTGCCAGCAGCGTAGTAGGAGCGGGGATTCAGACCCAGTACTTC. Translation: CASSVVGAGIQTQYF.

The rearrangement joins TRBV6-1 to TRBJ2-7; 9 bases are a match to TRBD2. V lost 2 bases, J lost 7 bases, and 12 bases stayed unmatched. The CDR3 spans 16 residues. The germline V gene has CDR1 MNHNS and CDR2 SASEGT. This CDR3 reads CASSENRGLALLEQYF. The CDR3 bases are TGTGCCAGCAGTGAAAACCGGGGACTAGCTCTTCTTGAGCAGTACTTC.

V gene TRBV18 combines with J gene TRBJ1-3, with 7 bases that match TRBD1. This CDR3 contains 14 residues. Per germline, CDR1 KGHSH and CDR2 LQKENI. The V and J ends lost 4 bases and 2 bases, in that order; junction bases with no gene match: 2. CDR3 in DNA: TGTGCCAGCTCACTCGGACAGGCTGGAAACACCATATATTTT. This gives the protein CASSLGQAGNTIYF.

This sequence joins TRBV28 and TRBJ1-2; D is perhaps TRBD1 (6 bases). The V gene lost 7 bases and the J gene lost 4 bases, with 13 bases spanning the gap. The germline V gene encodes CDR1 MDHEN and CDR2 SYDVKM. This CDR3 region has 13 residues. DNA for the CDR3: TGTGCCAGCACTAGATCCAGGGGCTATGGCTACACCTTC. The encoded protein is CASTRSRGYGYTF.

The chain combines TRBV11-3 with TRBJ1-1; tentatively, D is TRBD1 (5 bases). The V and J ends lost 4 bases and 9 bases respectively, with 12 bases between them. This CDR3 is 12 amino acids long. Germline CDR1 SGHNT, CDR2 YENEEA. The CDR3 loop is CASSSEGRKAFF. The DNA of the CDR3 is TGTGCCAGCAGCTCAGAGGGGCGGAAAGCTTTCTTT.

The genes are TRBV18 and TRBJ1-5; 7 bases line up with TRBD1. J gave up 5 bases and V 1 base, and 5 bases lay outside the gene matches. This CDR3 comprises 15 residues. CDR1 KGHSH and CDR2 LQKENI come from the germline V gene. In DNA, the CDR3 is TGTGCCAGCTCACCACTTGGAGGGGGCGATCAGCCCCAGCATTTT. This translates into CASSPLGGGDQPQHF.

This chain links TRBV11-2 with TRBJ1-2, with D unresolved. Germline CDR1 SGHAT, CDR2 FQNNGV. Trimming took 4 bases from V and 9 from J, leaving 15 bases between them. The CDR3 contains 13 residues. The CDR3 nucleotides read TGTGCCAGCAGCTCCCTCTTGGAGAATAGCTACACCTTC. Translating it yields CASSSLLENSYTF.

The genes are TRBV5-4 and TRBJ2-2; 7 bases match TRBD1. There are 15 residues in the CDR3. The ends lost 0 bases at V and 6 bases at J; junction bases unmatched: 5. From germline, CDR1 is SGHNT and CDR2 YYREEE (reference sequence). In DNA, the CDR3 is TGTGCCAGCAGCTTGGGCAAGACAGGGCCCGGGGAGCTGTTTTTT. Protein: CASSLGKTGPGELFF.

This chain connects TRBV19 to TRBJ1-4; D perhaps matches TRBD1 (5 bases). Germline V CDR1 and CDR2: LNHDA, SQIVND (reference sequence). V shed 7 bases and J shed 3 bases, with 12 bases lying between them. The CDR3 runs to 14 residues. CDR3 bases: TGTGCCAGTATGTGGGGCGGCCCTAATGAAAAACTGTTTTTT. Amino acids: CASMWGGPNEKLFF.

The chain couples TRBV28 to TRBJ1-2, with D hard to call. The CDR3 has 10 residues. Trimming removed 5 bases from V and 6 bases from J, with 4 bases in between. Looked up from germline, CDR1 is MDHEN and CDR2 is SYDVKM. Here the CDR3 DNA reads TGTGCCAGCAGTCAAAATGGCTACACCTTC. This encodes CASSQNGYTF.

This clone has just a few counts. V usage is TRBV5-3 and J usage is TRBJ1-1; TRBD1 agrees at 7 bases. TRBV5-3 is known as an ORF, though its function is uncertain. The CDR3 extends over 14 amino acids. After removal of 10 bases from V and 5 bases from J, the junction contained 14 bases not matched to a gene. The CDR3 reads CAVFRGVYRTEAFF. Here the CDR3 DNA reads TGTGCCGTATTCAGGGGGGTGTATAGGACTGAAGCTTTCTTT.

The chain couples TRBV4-1 to TRBJ2-1; D possibly matches TRBD1 or TRBD2 (5 bases each). V gave up 1 base and J gave up 0 bases, with 13 bases separating them. The germline V gene has CDR1 MGHRA and CDR2 YSYEKL. The length of the CDR3 is 17 residues. The CDR3 sequence: CASSQVRAGSSYNEQFF. Here the CDR3 DNA reads TGCGCCAGCAGCCAAGTGCGGGCAGGGAGCTCCTACAATGAGCAGTTCTTC.

The V and J genes are TRBV4-2 and TRBJ2-2, with 11 bases matching TRBD2. The CDR3 covers 16 residues. Per the germline V gene, CDR1 is LGHNA and CDR2 is YNFKEQ. V dropped 4 bases and J dropped 7; count of bases not matched to a gene: 8. CDR3 nucleotides: TGTGCCAGCAGCCGGAGACTAGCGGGGTTGCACGGGGAGCTGTTTTTT. As protein: CASSRRLAGLHGELFF.

This clone has just one count. The V gene is TRBV19, the J gene TRBJ1-2; the D is unclear. V lost 3 bases and J 1 base, leaving 9 bases between the germline ends. Germline values: CDR1 LNHDA, CDR2 SQIVND (reference sequence). The CDR3 has 14 residues. The CDR3 loop reads CASSIVRSNYGYTF. Written as DNA, the CDR3 is TGTGCCAGTAGTATTGTCCGGAGTAACTATGGCTACACCTTC.

This chain joins TRBV5-1 and TRBJ1-5, with D uncertain. Germline loops: CDR1 SGHRS, CDR2 YFSETQ. V dropped 1 base and J dropped 7 bases, with 15 bases sitting between them. The CDR3 covers 15 residues. The CDR3 here is CASSLLGSGDQPQHF. The CDR3 region has the DNA TGCGCCAGCAGCTTGTTAGGGAGCGGTGACCAGCCCCAGCATTTT.

This clone was seen a single time. The V call is TRBV30, the J call TRBJ2-3; D is ambiguous. CDR1 GTSNPN and CDR2 SVGIG come from the germline V gene (reference sequence). The CDR3 loop spans 12 amino acids. V dropped 5 bases and J dropped 9 bases, with 15 bases sitting between them. CDR3 protein: CAWGPGRQTQYF. CDR3 nucleotides: TGTGCCTGGGGGCCCGGGCGCCAGACGCAGTATTTT.

In regard to this clone: One junction end does not reproduce the germline sequence, and a read error may be involved. The V and J genes are TRBV5-4 and TRBJ1-1; 8 nucleotides line up with TRBD1. This CDR3 contains 11 residues. CDR1 SGHNT and CDR2 YYREEE come from the germline V gene (reference sequence). For the CDR3, the DNA is TGTGCCAGCAGCACCGGACAGGGCTTTAGCTTT. It translates to CASSTGQGFSF.

The rearrangement joins TRBV2 to TRBJ1-1, with D unclear. The CDR3 covers 14 residues. Per germline, CDR1 SNHLY and CDR2 FYNNEI. Trimming stripped 6 bases from V and 0 bases from J, with 11 bases between. DNA for the CDR3: TGTGCCAGCAGATATGGGCAGATGAACACTGAAGCTTTCTTT. Translating gives CASRYGQMNTEAFF.

The rearrangement uses TRBV7-9 and TRBJ1-5; D uncertain. Trimming removed 1 base from V and 9 bases from J, with 10 bases in between. CDR3 size: 13 residues. Germline-derived CDR1 and CDR2 are SEHNR and FQNEAQ (reference sequence). CDR3 sequence reads: CASSLGVGAPQHF. The CDR3 DNA is TGTGCCAGCAGCTTAGGAGTAGGAGCGCCCCAGCATTTT. Variable domain in full (rest from reference TRBV7-9 and TRBJ1-5): DTGVSQNPRHKITKRGQNVTFRCDPISEHNRLYWYRQTLGQGPEFLTYFQNEAQLEKSRLLSDRFSAERPKGSFSTLEIQRTEQGDSAMYLCASSLGVGAPQHFGDGTRLSIL.

The chain couples TRBV30 to TRBJ2-7, with TRBD2 as a possible D gene (5 bases). The CDR3 is made up of 12 amino acids. V was clipped by 4 bases and J by 2 bases, with 9 bases between them. Per germline, CDR1 GTSNPN and CDR2 SVGIG (reference sequence). DNA for the CDR3: TGTGCCTGGAAGCGAGGGCCCTACGAGCAGTACTTC. This encodes CAWKRGPYEQYF.

The V gene is TRBV5-1, the J gene TRBJ2-7; a possible D gene is TRBD2 (6 bases). The length of the CDR3 is 11 residues. Trimming took off 4 bases at V and 7 bases at J, with 9 bases between the two ends. The germline V gene has CDR1 SGHRS and CDR2 YFSETQ. The CDR3 sequence is CASSPGREQYF. DNA for the CDR3: TGCGCCAGCAGCCCCGGGAGAGAGCAGTACTTC.

V usage is TRBV19 and J usage is TRBJ1-5; D is unresolved. The CDR3 length is 16 residues. Germline V gene sequence: CDR1 LNHDA, CDR2 SQIVND (reference sequence). Trimming removed 3 bases from V and 0 bases from J, with 12 bases in between. CDR3 DNA: TGTGCCAGTAGTATCGGTCAGATCGATAGCAATCAGCCCCAGCATTTT. Residues: CASSIGQIDSNQPQHF.